A selection of T cell receptor beta chains follows, all from one sample in a study of blood T cell repertoires in COVID-19. Repertoires were generated with immunoSEQ multiplex PCR, while TCRdb's copy carries only in-frame clones and drops some. The repertoire holds some 260,000 clones, with roughly 85% as singletons. The sample was peripheral blood. Receptors originate from a woman aged 18 to 35 with acute or convalescent COVID-19. Each CDR3 is given with its conserved first and last residue. Fields, in order: D gene, clone size, J gene, V gene, CDR3 protein, CDR3 DNA. The D gene is left open where the match is weak. Only some rows state a clone size, as once, few, many or a class for expanded clones.

TRBD2	-	TRBJ2-2	TRBV18	CASSPGLAGPGELFF	TGTGCCAGCTCACCGGGACTAGCGGGACCCGGGGAGCTGTTTTTT
-	-	TRBJ2-7	TRBV29-1	CSVGTGKLEQYF	TGCAGCGTGGGGACTGGGAAGTTGGAGCAGTACTTC
-	-	TRBJ2-7	TRBV7-2	CASSPRQDSPYEQYF	TGTGCCAGCAGCCCCCGACAGGACAGTCCCTACGAGCAGTACTTC
TRBD1	once	TRBJ1-5	TRBV7-2	CASSLVVGGHQPQHF	TGTGCCAGCAGCTTAGTAGTAGGGGGCCATCAGCCCCAGCATTTT
TRBD2	-	TRBJ2-1	TRBV7-9	CASSWASGRRDEQFF	TGTGCCAGCAGCTGGGCTAGCGGGAGGAGGGATGAGCAGTTCTTC
-	-	TRBJ2-3	TRBV14	CASSPRRPTDTQYF	TGTGCCAGCAGCCCTAGGCGACCCACAGATACGCAGTATTTT
TRBD1	few	TRBJ1-2	TRBV5-6	CASSLAVGQGKRGYTF	TGTGCCAGCAGCTTGGCCGTGGGACAGGGGAAGCGTGGCTACACCTTC
-	-	TRBJ2-7	TRBV7-6	CASSNGAYEQYF	TGTGCCAGCAGCAACGGGGCCTACGAGCAGTACTTC
TRBD1	once	TRBJ1-6	TRBV2	CASSDWGQINSPLHF	TGTGCCAGCAGTGATTGGGGACAGATCAATTCACCCCTCCACTTT
TRBD1	once	TRBJ1-2	TRBV10-3	CAISDLTGAPGQGANYGYTF	TGTGCCATCAGTGATCTCACCGGGGCCCCCGGACAGGGAGCTAACTATGGCTACACCTTC
TRBD1	-	TRBJ1-2	TRBV4-3	CASSQDRFVRTGLRGERGYTF	TGCGCCAGCAGCCAAGATCGGTTCGTTAGGACAGGGCTACGGGGGGAGCGTGGCTACACCTTC
TRBD1	few	TRBJ1-1	TRBV4-3	CASSIRTGRAAEAFF	TGCGCCAGCAGCATAAGGACAGGGCGGGCAGCTGAAGCTTTCTTT
TRBD1	-	TRBJ1-1	TRBV5-1	CASSKGQGRMNTEAFF	TGCGCCAGCAGCAAAGGACAGGGGAGAATGAACACTGAAGCTTTCTTT
-	-	TRBJ2-3	TRBV28	CASTSGSSTDTQYF	TGTGCCAGCACGAGCGGCAGCAGCACAGATACGCAGTATTTT
TRBD2	once	TRBJ2-1	TRBV10-1	CASSGTSGTGYNEQFF	TGCGCCAGCAGTGGGACTAGCGGGACAGGCTACAATGAGCAGTTCTTC
TRBD2	-	TRBJ2-2	TRBV24-1	CATRRERAGELFF	TGTGCCACCAGGCGGGAGAGGGCCGGGGAGCTGTTTTTT
-	few	TRBJ1-4	TRBV30	CAWTWGRGEKLFF	TGTGCCTGGACCTGGGGTCGGGGAGAAAAACTGTTTTTT
TRBD1	-	TRBJ2-5	TRBV28	CASSPHQQGARETQYF	TGTGCCAGCAGTCCCCACCAACAGGGGGCGAGGGAGACCCAGTACTTC
-	-	TRBJ2-1	TRBV2	CASSVMLADYNEQFF	TGTGCCAGCAGTGTAATGTTAGCGGATTACAATGAGCAGTTCTTC
-	-	TRBJ1-2	TRBV4-3	CASSQGAQANYGYTF	TGCGCCAGCAGCCAAGGGGCCCAAGCTAACTATGGCTACACCTTC
TRBD1	-	TRBJ1-1	TRBV11-2	CASSFYKGPGTGFDTEAFF	TGTGCCAGCAGCTTTTATAAGGGCCCAGGGACAGGGTTTGACACTGAAGCTTTCTTT
-	-	TRBJ1-5	TRBV6-5	CASRKTEDQPQHF	TGTGCCAGCAGAAAGACAGAGGATCAGCCCCAGCATTTT
-	-	TRBJ1-2	TRBV6-5	CASSYNEDLTYGYTF	TGTGCCAGCAGTTACAATGAGGATCTGACCTATGGCTACACCTTC
TRBD2	-	TRBJ2-1	TRBV2	CASSALAVYNEQFF	TGTGCCAGCAGTGCTCTAGCGGTATACAATGAGCAGTTCTTC
-	-	TRBJ2-1	TRBV12-5	CASGLGEATYNEQFF	TGTGCTAGTGGTTTGGGCGAGGCTACTTACAATGAGCAGTTCTTC
-	-	TRBJ2-1	TRBV5-1	CASSLSANEQFF	TGCGCCAGCAGCTTAAGCGCCAATGAGCAGTTCTTC
TRBD2	-	TRBJ2-7	TRBV29-1	CSVREGSSYEQYF	TGCAGCGTTCGGGAGGGATCCTCCTACGAGCAGTACTTC
TRBD1	-	TRBJ1-5	TRBV6-5	CASSYGRGPGQPQHF	TGTGCCAGCAGTTACGGTAGGGGGCCGGGACAGCCCCAGCATTTT
-	few	TRBJ2-3	TRBV29-1	CSGSSSGWDTQYF	TGCAGCGGGAGCAGTAGCGGATGGGATACGCAGTATTTT
-	once	TRBJ2-1	TRBV9	CASSVGLGAYNEQFF	TGTGCCAGCAGCGTGGGCTTAGGGGCCTACAATGAGCAGTTCTTC
-	-	TRBJ1-1	TRBV6-1	CASSAGRGGMNTEAFF	TGTGCCAGCAGTGCCGGGAGGGGGGGGATGAACACTGAAGCTTTCTTT
-	once	TRBJ2-1	TRBV27	CASSLAPSANEQFF	TGTGCCAGCAGTTTAGCCCCTAGCGCCAATGAGCAGTTCTTC
-	-	TRBJ1-6	TRBV12-2	CASRLTGTGAHNSPLHF	TGTGCAAGTCGCTTAACTGGGACAGGCGCTCATAATTCACCCCTCCACTTT
TRBD1	once	TRBJ1-2	TRBV28	CASSSWGQGGFGYTF	TGTGCCAGCAGTTCATGGGGACAGGGGGGGTTTGGCTACACCTTC
-	-	TRBJ2-7	TRBV18	CASSPAGASDYEQYF	TGTGCCAGCTCACCAGCAGGGGCCTCCGATTACGAGCAGTACTTC
-	-	TRBJ1-2	TRBV5-6	CASSLQQVLGGYTF	TGTGCCAGCAGCTTGCAACAGGTGCTTGGTGGCTACACCTTC
-	-	TRBJ1-5	TRBV4-1	CASSQDGRGGFQPQHF	TGCGCCAGCAGCCAAGACGGCAGGGGAGGGTTCCAGCCCCAGCATTTT
-	-	TRBJ2-1	TRBV9	CASSPETSNWDEQFF	TGTGCCAGCAGCCCCGAGACTAGTAATTGGGATGAGCAGTTCTTC
TRBD2	-	TRBJ2-1	TRBV7-2	CASSLAGLAGVGEQFF	TGTGCCAGCAGCTTAGCCGGACTAGCGGGAGTGGGTGAGCAGTTCTTC
TRBD2	-	TRBJ2-5	TRBV23-1	CAWTSEETQYF	TGCGCCTGGACTAGCGAAGAGACCCAGTACTTC
-	-	TRBJ2-2	TRBV10-2	CASGAQPIGGELFF	TGCGCCAGCGGAGCCCAGCCTATTGGCGGGGAGCTGTTTTTT
TRBD1	few	TRBJ1-2	TRBV4-3	CASRQGQGNYGYTF	TGCGCCAGCAGACAAGGACAGGGAAACTATGGCTACACCTTC
TRBD1	-	TRBJ1-5	TRBV2	CASSEGYRGNRQPQHF	TGTGCCAGCAGTGAGGGGTACAGGGGTAATCGTCAGCCCCAGCATTTT
TRBD2	-	TRBJ2-1	TRBV6-2/TRBV6-3	CASSGLAVDEQFF	TGTGCCAGCAGCGGACTAGCAGTCGATGAGCAGTTCTTC
TRBD2	-	TRBJ2-7	TRBV27	CASSTTQGVPSGSPYEQYF	TGTGCCAGCAGTACAACTCAGGGGGTCCCTAGCGGGAGTCCCTACGAGCAGTACTTC
TRBD1	-	TRBJ1-1	TRBV14	CASSRLGQTYPEAFF	TGTGCCAGCAGCCGTCTGGGACAGACCTACCCTGAAGCTTTCTTT
TRBD1	-	TRBJ1-2	TRBV28	CASSLMTGGMNYGYTF	TGTGCCAGCAGTTTAATGACAGGGGGCATGAACTATGGCTACACCTTC
-	once	TRBJ1-5	TRBV12-3/TRBV12-4	CASTGASNQPQHF	TGTGCCAGCACAGGGGCTTCCAATCAGCCCCAGCATTTT
-	-	TRBJ1-2	TRBV5-8	CASSLGIEGYTF	TGTGCCAGCAGCTTGGGCATTGAGGGCTACACCTTC
TRBD2	-	TRBJ2-1	TRBV29-1	CSVCPGTSGGDNEQFF	TGCAGCGTCTGTCCCGGGACTAGCGGGGGAGACAATGAGCAGTTCTTC
TRBD1	-	TRBJ2-1	TRBV29-1	CSVETGQGTHSYNEQFF	TGCAGCGTTGAAACTGGACAGGGGACCCACTCCTACAATGAGCAGTTCTTC